This TCR beta chain was retrieved from a study of T-cell memory formation after mild COVID-19. For the study at large: Across donors, TCR clusters were largely donor specific.

Study-level results: In pre-infection memory, a portion of responding clones appeared, which suggested that cross-reactive memory joined.

V was trimmed by 1 base and J by 2 bases, leaving 9 bases between them. The CDR3 consists of 15 residues. Germline V gives CDR1 SEHNR, CDR2 FQNEAQ (reference sequence). Notes on this clonotype: Its antigen is not known.

Sample barcodes and UMIs were carried by the TCR alpha and TCR beta cDNA libraries that 5'RACE generated with constant-segment primers. TCRdb reanalysed the 5' RACE reads using MiXCR and keeps one entry per CDR3 protein. Among about 110,000 distinct CDR3 sequences listed, approximately 17% were seen once. Sequenced material: PBMCs or a T cell subset sorted from them (not recorded which). The sequence was collected from an adult woman who had mild COVID-19 (a few samples of this study predate the infection). Cell type and time point are not known. The chain carries TRBV7-9 and TRBJ2-1; the D gene is possibly TRBD2 (7 bases). In DNA, the CDR3 is TGTGCCAGCAGCTTAGGCGGGGGCCCCTACAATGAGCAGTTCTTC. This encodes CASSLGGGPYNEQFF.